This T cell receptor beta chain was documented in a study of T cells in Graves' hyperthyroidism and ophthalmopathy. A note on this clonotype: Antigen specificity is unknown. A read error may be the cause here, since a much bigger clone is one base away.

Germline CDR1 is SGHAT and CDR2 is FQNNGV. The CDR3 runs 14 residues. The source material, RNA transcripts, was used to amplify TCR beta CDR3 regions. TCR CDR3 regions were first amplified by RT-PCR with HTBI primers. TCRdb redid the calling of the multiplex PCR reads with MiXCR, one entry per CDR3 protein. The repertoire includes roughly 500,000 distinct CDR3 sequences, 46% of them detected once, and 15% to 20% sits in the top ten. Study-wide results and limits: The model forecast ophthalmopathy, anticipating it by a median around 6.5 months before onset.

The specimen was peripheral blood or thyroid tissue (not recorded which). The J gene is TRBJ2-2, the V gene TRBV11-2, with D perhaps matching TRBD1 (5 bases). This clonotype originated in an adult woman with Graves' disease, either hyperthyroidism or ophthalmopathy (not recorded which). The CDR3 sequence: CASNLMGPTGELFF. CDR3 DNA sequence: TGCGCCAGCAACTTGATGGGGCCCACCGGGGAGCTGTTTTTT. Complete variable domain (other parts from reference TRBV11-2 and TRBJ2-2): EAGVAQSPRYKIIEKRQSVAFWCNPISGHATLYWYQQILGQGPKLLIQFQNNGVVDDSQLPKDRFSAERLKGVDSTLKIQPAKLEDSAVYLCASNLMGPTGELFFGEGSRLTVL.